Given below is one TCR beta chain in context. Its antigen remains unidentified. The data belong to a study of response to subunit inactivated influenza vaccine. Regarding the study as a whole: A suggestion made by the authors is that each seasonal influenza vaccination recruits few new T cells.

CDR3 length: 14 residues. Trimming removed 5 bases at V and 4 bases at J, with 16 bases between. From germline, CDR1 is DFQATT and CDR2 SNEGSKA (reference sequence). MiXCR was run by TCRdb on the RT-PCR reads, yielding one entry per CDR3 protein. Altogether 500,000 to 600,000 distinct CDR3 sequences are present, less than 10% being singletons, with the ten largest covering 13%. This receptor was obtained from a man between 50 and 70 years old who received an inactivated influenza vaccine. The sample here was PBMCs from blood, taken about 24 months after vaccination. The rearrangement uses TRBV20-1 and TRBJ2-3; tentatively, D is TRBD2 (7 bases). The DNA for the CDR3 is TGCAGTGCTGGCTGGCGGGGGCAATCAGATACGCAGTATTTT. It encodes CSAGWRGQSDTQYF.